This T cell receptor beta chain was recorded in a study of pediatric ulcerative colitis. Profiled with immunoSEQ multiplex PCR; TCRdb holds only in-frame clones, not every one. This sample has approximately 32,000 clones, with approximately 82% found just once. This clone was recorded once. This sequence was found in a boy younger than 18 with severe ulcerative colitis. Sample: blood.

The CDR3 sequence: CASSPGFLTRDEQFF. The CDR3 nucleotides are TGTGCCAGCAGTCCCGGATTCCTCACCCGGGATGAGCAGTTCTTC. The rearrangement joins TRBV6-5 to TRBJ2-1; no firm D call. Germline lookup yields CDR1 MNHEY and CDR2 SVGAGI. The CDR3 has 15 amino acids. Trimming took 5 bases from V and 8 from J, leaving 19 bases between them.